This T cell receptor beta chain originates from a study of shared clonotypes between healthy human individuals. Profiled with immunoSEQ multiplex PCR; TCRdb holds only in-frame clones, not every one. This table has around 1,000,000 clones, approximately 75% appearing once. Germline assignment: CDR1 SGHRS and CDR2 YFSETQ. CDR3 size: 16 residues. After removal of 4 bases from V and 7 bases from J, the junction contained 16 bases not matched to a gene. Sequences were obtained from memory CD4+ T cells from PBMCs. The sample's subset: CD45RA-negative fraction. This receptor was obtained from a man younger than 30 in good health. Some clones in this sample may be carry-over from other donors' samples. The chain has TRBV5-1 and TRBJ1-2; TRBD1 agrees at 7 bases. DNA of the CDR3: TGCGCCAGCAGCCCCAGCGCCGCGACAGGGTACAGTGGCTACACCTTC. As protein: CASSPSAATGYSGYTF.